This TCR beta chain was obtained from a study of blood T cell repertoires in COVID-19. Study information: Nucleic acid was either cDNA or gDNA, and it came from T cells, B-cell-depleted T cells, or PBMCs.

CDR3 length: 21 amino acids. V lost 0 bases, J lost 3 bases, and 19 bases stayed unmatched. The germline CDR1 and CDR2 sequences are SGHRS and YFSETQ. Method: immunoSEQ multiplex PCR; TCRdb's copy keeps in-frame clones and lacks some. The data contain some 290,000 clones, less than 90% of them singletons. The V gene is TRBV5-1, the J gene TRBJ2-7; 12 bases line up with TRBD2. What was sequenced was peripheral blood. The origin of this receptor is a man in his sixties who had recovered from COVID-19. The CDR3 reads CASSLVGTGQTRLAGDYEQYF. CDR3 in DNA: TGCGCCAGCAGCTTGGTAGGCACGGGACAGACAAGACTAGCGGGAGACTACGAGCAGTACTTC.